A single sample gave rise to the 5 T cell receptor beta chains below, sequenced in a study of CD4 T cells in relation to SARS-CoV-2 and coronaviruses. Unexposed donor CD4+ T cells date from about 2011-2018, before the COVID-19 pandemic. Isolation of CD4+ T cells took place after about 9 days in culture. Their target antigens are unknown. Sequencing used immunoSEQ multiplex PCR; TCRdb keeps in-frame clones, though not all of them. The data contain about 26,000 clones, around two thirds of them singletons. The sequencing input was CD4+ T cells from PBMCs, cultured in vitro. All receptors come from a human donor in good health.

V and J are TRBV30 and TRBJ2-5, with TRBD2 matching 11 bases. Looked up from germline, CDR1 is GTSNPN and CDR2 is SVGIG (reference sequence). This CDR3 contains 14 residues. V lost 1 base, J lost 7 bases, and 5 bases stayed unmatched. The DNA for the CDR3 is TGTGCCTGGAGTGCACTAGCGGGGGCGGGGACCCAGTACTTC. Protein: CAWSALAGAGTQYF.

The chain is built from TRBV18 and TRBJ2-2; D is unclear. From germline, CDR1 is KGHSH and CDR2 LQKENI. The CDR3 consists of 14 residues. V was cut by 4 bases and J by 2 bases, with 8 bases left in between. The CDR3 region is CASSLRPNTGELFF. CDR3 sequence (DNA): TGTGCCAGCTCACTAAGACCTAACACCGGGGAGCTGTTTTTT.

This sequence joins TRBV18 and TRBJ2-1; 8 bases align to TRBD1. CDR1 and CDR2 (germline): KGHSH, LQKENI. Trimming at V came to 3 bases and at J to 3 bases, leaving 1 base not matched to a gene. CDR3 length: 14 residues. In DNA, the CDR3 is TGTGCCAGCTCACCGGGACAGGTCTACAATGAGCAGTTCTTC. The encoded protein is CASSPGQVYNEQFF. The full variable domain, rest sourced from reference TRBV18 and TRBJ2-1, is NAGVMQNPRHLVRRRGQEARLRCSPMKGHSHVYWYRQLPEEGLKFMVYLQKENIIDESGMPKERFSAEFPKEGPSILRIQQVVRGDSAAYFCASSPGQVYNEQFFGPGTRLTVL.

This chain uses TRBV18 with TRBJ1-5; TRBD1 aligns across 7 bases. The CDR3 runs 13 residues. The germline V gene encodes CDR1 KGHSH and CDR2 LQKENI. V shed 6 bases, J shed 6 bases, and the junction held 5 bases outside the gene matches. Written as DNA, the CDR3 is TGTGCCAGCTCCGACAGGGTCGCTCAGCCCCAGCATTTT. This translates into CASSDRVAQPQHF.

This clone was detected a few times. The chain joins TRBV18 to TRBJ2-7; weak D call: TRBD1 (5 bases). The CDR3 contains 13 residues. Germline lookup yields CDR1 KGHSH and CDR2 LQKENI. Between the trimmed V and J ends, which lost 11 bases and 3 bases, there was a span of 17 bases. The CDR3 spells CASRTRADYEQYF. The CDR3 nucleotides are TGTGCCTCGCGGACAAGGGCCGACTACGAGCAGTACTTC.